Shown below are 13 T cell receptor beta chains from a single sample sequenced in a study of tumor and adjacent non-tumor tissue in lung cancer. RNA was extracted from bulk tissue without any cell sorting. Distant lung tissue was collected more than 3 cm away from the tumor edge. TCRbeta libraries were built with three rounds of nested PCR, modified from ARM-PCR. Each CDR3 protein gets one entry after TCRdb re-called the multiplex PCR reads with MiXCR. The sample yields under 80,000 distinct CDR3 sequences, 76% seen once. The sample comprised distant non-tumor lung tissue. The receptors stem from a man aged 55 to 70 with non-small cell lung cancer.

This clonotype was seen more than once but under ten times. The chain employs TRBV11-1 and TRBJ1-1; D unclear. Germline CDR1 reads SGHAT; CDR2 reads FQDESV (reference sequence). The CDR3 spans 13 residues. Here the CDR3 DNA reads TGTACTAGCAGCTTAGCGCCGGGTGCTGAAGCTTTCTTT. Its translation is CTSSLAPGAEAFF.

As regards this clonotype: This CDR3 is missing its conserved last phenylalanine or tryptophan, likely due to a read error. CDR3 amino acids: CTSSKIGLEYNEQFI. CDR3 nucleotide sequence: TGTACCAGCAGCAAAATCGGACTAGAGTACAATGAGCAGTTCATC. J is TRBJ2-1 and V is TRBV14, with TRBD2 matching 7 bases. The germline V gene has CDR1 SGHDN and CDR2 FVKESK. The CDR3 extends over 15 amino acids.

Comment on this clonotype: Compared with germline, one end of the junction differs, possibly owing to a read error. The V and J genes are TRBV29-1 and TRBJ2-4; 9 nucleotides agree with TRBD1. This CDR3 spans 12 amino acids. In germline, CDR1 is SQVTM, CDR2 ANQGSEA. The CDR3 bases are TGCAGCATTGGGGACAGGGTAAACATTCAGTATTTC. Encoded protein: CSIGDRVNIQYF.

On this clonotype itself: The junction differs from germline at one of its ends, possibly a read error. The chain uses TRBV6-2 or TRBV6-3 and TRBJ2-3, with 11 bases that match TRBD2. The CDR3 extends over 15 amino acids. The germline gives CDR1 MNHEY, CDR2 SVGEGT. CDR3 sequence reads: CASSHSGRVTETQCF. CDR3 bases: TGTGCCAGCAGTCATAGCGGGAGGGTCACAGAAACGCAGTGTTTT.

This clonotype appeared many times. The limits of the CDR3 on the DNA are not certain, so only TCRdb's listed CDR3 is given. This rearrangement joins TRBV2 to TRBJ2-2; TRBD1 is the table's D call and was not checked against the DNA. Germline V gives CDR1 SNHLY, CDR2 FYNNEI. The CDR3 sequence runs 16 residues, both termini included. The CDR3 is CASSVGTGSQRGERFF.

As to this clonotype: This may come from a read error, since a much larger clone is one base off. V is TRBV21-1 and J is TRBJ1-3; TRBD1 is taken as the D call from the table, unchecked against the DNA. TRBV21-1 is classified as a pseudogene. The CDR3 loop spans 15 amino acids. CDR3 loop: CVSSKEGGPGNTIYF. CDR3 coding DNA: TGTGTCAGCAGCAAAGAAGGGGGTCCAGGAAACACCATATATTTT.

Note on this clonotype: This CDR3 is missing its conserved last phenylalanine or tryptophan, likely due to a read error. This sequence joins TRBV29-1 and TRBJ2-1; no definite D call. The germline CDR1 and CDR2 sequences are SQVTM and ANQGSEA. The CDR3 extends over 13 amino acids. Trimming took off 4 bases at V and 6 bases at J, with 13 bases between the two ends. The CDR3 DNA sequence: TGCAGCGTTGTGGAGTGCCTCAGCAATGAGCAGTTCCTC. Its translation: CSVVECLSNEQFL.

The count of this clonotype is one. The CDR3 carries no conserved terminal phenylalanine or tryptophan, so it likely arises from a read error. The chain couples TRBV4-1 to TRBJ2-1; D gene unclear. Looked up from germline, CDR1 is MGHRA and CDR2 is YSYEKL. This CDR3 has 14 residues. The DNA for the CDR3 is TGCGCTAGCAGCCAAGGACGCAACTACAATGAGCAGTTCCTC. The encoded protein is CASSQGRNYNEQFL.

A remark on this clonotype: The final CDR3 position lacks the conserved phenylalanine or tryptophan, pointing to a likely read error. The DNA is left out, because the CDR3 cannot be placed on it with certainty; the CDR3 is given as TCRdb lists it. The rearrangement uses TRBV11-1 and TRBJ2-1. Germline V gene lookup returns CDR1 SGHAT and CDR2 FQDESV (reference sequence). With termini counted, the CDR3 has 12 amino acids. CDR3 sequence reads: CASSLDCNEQSS.

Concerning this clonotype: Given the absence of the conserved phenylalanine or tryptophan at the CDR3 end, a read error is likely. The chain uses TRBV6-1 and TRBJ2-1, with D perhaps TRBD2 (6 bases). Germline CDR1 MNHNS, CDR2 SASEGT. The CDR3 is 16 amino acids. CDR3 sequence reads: CANSPSDGSSYNEQFL. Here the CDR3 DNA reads TGTGCCAACAGTCCGAGCGACGGGAGCTCCTACAATGAGCAGTTCTTA.

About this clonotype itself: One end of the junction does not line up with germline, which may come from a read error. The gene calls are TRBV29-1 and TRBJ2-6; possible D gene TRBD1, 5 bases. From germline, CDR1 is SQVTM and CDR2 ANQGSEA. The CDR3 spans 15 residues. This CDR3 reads CSVAARGTGANGLTF. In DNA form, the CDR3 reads TGCAGCGTAGCAGCACGAGGTACTGGGGCCAACGGCCTGACTTTC.

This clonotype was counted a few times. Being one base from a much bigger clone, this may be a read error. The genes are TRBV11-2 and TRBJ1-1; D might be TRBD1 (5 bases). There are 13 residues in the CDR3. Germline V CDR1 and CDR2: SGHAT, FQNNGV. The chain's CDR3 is CANSPGGGTEAFF. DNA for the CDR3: TGTGCCAACAGCCCCGGGGGGGGCACTGAAGCTTTCTTT.

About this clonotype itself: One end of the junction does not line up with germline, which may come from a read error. CDR3 in amino acids: CASRVAGGFGVQHF. The CDR3 DNA sequence: TGCGCCAGCAGAGTAGCGGGAGGGTTTGGGGTCCAGCACTTC. The rearrangement joins TRBV4-1 to TRBJ2-5; 11 bases are a match to TRBD2. The CDR3 has 14 amino acids. CDR1 and CDR2 from the germline V gene are MGHRA and YSYEKL.